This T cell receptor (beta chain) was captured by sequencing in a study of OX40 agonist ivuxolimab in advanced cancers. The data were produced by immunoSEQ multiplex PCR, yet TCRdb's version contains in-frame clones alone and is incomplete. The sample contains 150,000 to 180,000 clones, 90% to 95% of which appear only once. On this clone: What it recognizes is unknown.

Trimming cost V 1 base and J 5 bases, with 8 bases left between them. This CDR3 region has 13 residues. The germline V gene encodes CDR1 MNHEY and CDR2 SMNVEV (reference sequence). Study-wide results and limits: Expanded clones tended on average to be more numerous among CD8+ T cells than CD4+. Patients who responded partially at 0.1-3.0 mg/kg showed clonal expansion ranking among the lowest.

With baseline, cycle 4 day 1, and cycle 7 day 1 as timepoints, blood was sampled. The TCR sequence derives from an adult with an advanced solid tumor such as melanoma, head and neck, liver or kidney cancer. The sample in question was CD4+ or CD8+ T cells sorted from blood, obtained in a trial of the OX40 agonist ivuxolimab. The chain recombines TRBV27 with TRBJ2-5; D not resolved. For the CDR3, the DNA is TGTGCCAGCAGTTTATTGGACGGGGAGACCCAGTACTTC. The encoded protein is CASSLLDGETQYF.